A selection of T cell receptor beta chains follows, all from one sample in a study of identical twins. TCRdb processed the 5' RACE reads anew with MiXCR; each CDR3 protein has one entry. The table lists 1.5 million to 2 million distinct CDR3 sequences, about 32% of them singletons. The sequencing input was cord blood. Source of these receptors: a newborn girl in good health. The CDR3 runs from the conserved cysteine through the conserved F or W. The D gene is left open where the match is weak. Clone size appears in some rows only: once, few, many, or a class for an expanded clone.

size,V,J,D,DNA,CDR3
many,TRBV27,TRBJ2-1,-,TGTGCCAGCAGCTGGCCTGAGCAGTTCTTC,CASSWPEQFF
-,TRBV20-1,TRBJ1-6,TRBD1,TGCAGTGCTAGAGGGGGACAGGGCAGTTCACCCCTCCACTTT,CSARGGQGSSPLHF
few,TRBV7-2,TRBJ1-2,-,TGTGCCAGCAGCTTAGCCTTACAGGGACGGGCTGGCTACACCTTC,CASSLALQGRAGYTF
-,TRBV9,TRBJ2-3,-,TGTGCCAGCAGCGTAGCTAGCTCCCCAGATACGCAGTATTTT,CASSVASSPDTQYF
many,TRBV29-1,TRBJ2-1,TRBD2,TGCAGCGTCGACGGTACCATAGCGGGGAACTACAATGAGCAGTTCTTC,CSVDGTIAGNYNEQFF
-,TRBV4-2,TRBJ1-2,-,TGTGCCAGCAGCCAAGATCCAACTCGAGTGGCAGTCTATGGCTACACCTTC,CASSQDPTRVAVYGYTF
-,TRBV28,TRBJ2-1,TRBD2,TGTGCCAGCAGTTCGATGACTAGCGGCCCCTACAGTGAGCAGTTCTTC,CASSSMTSGPYSEQFF
-,TRBV5-1,TRBJ2-3,TRBD2,TGCGCCAGCAGCTTGAATAGCGGGAGCAACACAGATACGCAGTATTTT,CASSLNSGSNTDTQYF
-,TRBV14,TRBJ2-5,-,TGTGCCAGCAGCCGCCACCGGGACAAGATTTATCAAGAGACCCAGTACTTC,CASSRHRDKIYQETQYF
many,TRBV12-3/TRBV12-4,TRBJ1-5,-,TGTGCCAGCAGTCTACCGGCGGTTAGCAATCAGCCCCAGCATTTT,CASSLPAVSNQPQHF
-,TRBV25-1,TRBJ2-3,-,TGTGCCAGCAGTGCACAGGGAGCGGGAGATACGCAGTATTTT,CASSAQGAGDTQYF
-,TRBV27,TRBJ2-5,-,TGTGCCAGCAGTCCCCGAGGAGGGGGAATTCAAGAGACCCAGTACTTC,CASSPRGGGIQETQYF
few,TRBV10-3,TRBJ2-1,TRBD2,TGTGCCATCAGCCCGACTAGCGGGAGGGCCTACAATGAGCAGTTCTTC,CAISPTSGRAYNEQFF
-,TRBV14,TRBJ2-3,-,TGTGCCAGCAGCCCTTTTACCGGGTCCCTCGGAGATACGCAGTATTTT,CASSPFTGSLGDTQYF
-,TRBV24-1,TRBJ1-4,-,TGTGCCACCAGTGATGCCCGGTTTCGCGAAAAACTGTTTTTT,CATSDARFREKLFF
-,TRBV9,TRBJ2-7,TRBD2,TGTGCCAGCAGTCTGGGTAGCGGGAGCCACGAGCAGTACTTC,CASSLGSGSHEQYF
few,TRBV12-3/TRBV12-4,TRBJ2-1,TRBD2,TGTGCCAGCAGTTCTGGGACTAGCGGGGTCAATGAGCAGTTCTTC,CASSSGTSGVNEQFF
few,TRBV7-8,TRBJ2-4,TRBD2,TGTGCCAGCAGCCCCACTAGCGGGGTTCAGTACTTC,CASSPTSGVQYF
-,TRBV6-5,TRBJ2-5,TRBD2,TGTGCCAGCAGTAACGGACTAGCGGCCTTAAATGAGCAGTACTTC,CASSNGLAALNEQYF
once,TRBV20-1,TRBJ2-4,-,TGCAGTGCTAGAGATCAGGCCTGGTCCGTCCCTCGAACCTACGAGCGGTACTTC,CSARDQAWSVPRTYERYF
-,TRBV7-2,TRBJ1-4,-,TGTGCCAGCAGCTTTTACAGTGCAACTAATGAAAAACTGTTTTTT,CASSFYSATNEKLFF
-,TRBV28,TRBJ2-7,TRBD2,TGTGCCAGCAGTTCCCCTAGCGGGAGCCGCTACAATGAGCAGTACTTC,CASSSPSGSRYNEQYF
-,TRBV4-2,TRBJ2-2,TRBD2,TGTGCCAGCAGCCCCCTGCTAGCGGGAGTCCCCGGGGAGCTGTTTTTT,CASSPLLAGVPGELFF
-,TRBV7-2,TRBJ1-1,TRBD1,TGTGCCAGCAGCCCCCGCCCCCTCGTCGGGACAGCACTCCTCACTGAAGCTTTCTTT,CASSPRPLVGTALLTEAFF
few,TRBV11-1,TRBJ2-1,TRBD2,TGTGCCAGCAGCCTTAGCGGGGGGGCTATCGGCAATGAGCAGTTCTTC,CASSLSGGAIGNEQFF